The next 10 T cell receptor beta chains were all read from a single sample in a study of CD4 T cells in relation to SARS-CoV-2 and coronaviruses. The assay was immunoSEQ multiplex PCR, and TCRdb's table has in-frame clones only and misses some. The sample consists of about 60,000 clones, about 90% of them appearing once. The source material was naive CD4+ T cells from PBMCs. This sample's subset: naive CD4+ T cells isolated by negative enrichment. These receptors all come from an adult with COVID-19.

The rearrangement uses TRBV7-2 and TRBJ1-3; D is unresolved. The CDR3 consists of 14 residues. The germline gives CDR1 SGHTA, CDR2 FQGNSA. The V end was cut by 8 bases, the J end by 0 bases, with 11 bases between. CDR3 region: CASPGKSSGNTIYF. The CDR3 DNA follows: TGTGCCAGCCCGGGGAAGAGCTCTGGAAACACCATATATTTT. The full variable domain, its missing parts supplied by reference TRBV7-2 and TRBJ1-3, is GAGVSQSPSNKVTEKGKDVELRCDPISGHTALYWYRQSLGQGLEFLIYFQGNSAPDKSGLPSDRFSAERTGGSVSTLTIQRTQQEDSAVYLCASPGKSSGNTIYFGEGSWLTVV.

The chain links TRBV11-2 to TRBJ2-3, with 11 bases fitting TRBD2. The V gene end was trimmed by 1 base and the J gene end by 2 bases; junction bases not matched to a gene: 2. Germline V gives CDR1 SGHAT, CDR2 FQNNGV. The CDR3 is made up of 16 amino acids. CDR3 sequence: CASSLALAGATDTQYF. CDR3 coding DNA: TGTGCCAGCAGCTTAGCACTAGCGGGAGCCACAGATACGCAGTATTTT.

CDR3 sequence reads: CASSLVVSGYEQFF. CDR3 nucleotides: TGTGCCAGCAGCTTAGTTGTTAGCGGATATGAGCAGTTCTTC. V is TRBV7-9 and J is TRBJ2-1, with D perhaps TRBD2 (6 bases). The ends were cut back, 1 base at V and 8 bases at J, with 12 bases in the middle. This CDR3 comprises 14 residues. CDR1 SEHNR and CDR2 FQNEAQ come from the germline V gene (reference sequence).

This clone was counted once. The rearrangement joins TRBV24-1 to TRBJ2-1; D possibly uses TRBD1 or TRBD2 (6 bases each). CDR1 KGHDR and CDR2 SFDVKD come from the germline V gene. The CDR3 extends over 18 amino acids. V shed 3 bases and J shed 3 bases, with 20 bases lying between them. CDR3 region: CATSDPGGLAQNYNEQFF. CDR3 coding DNA: TGTGCCACCAGTGATCCCGGGGGCCTAGCGCAAAACTACAATGAGCAGTTCTTC.

This clone occurred once. This chain connects TRBV7-2 to TRBJ2-5; TRBD1 matches at 9 bases. CDR1 and CDR2 (germline): SGHTA, FQGNSA. This CDR3 region has 15 residues. With 1 base clipped from V and 1 base from J, the junction kept 1 base outside the gene matches. The CDR3 loop is CASSLVGQGQETQYF. As DNA, the CDR3 is TGTGCCAGCAGCTTAGTGGGACAGGGCCAAGAGACCCAGTACTTC.

The chain employs TRBV6-5 and TRBJ1-3; D gene unclear. The CDR3 is 15 residues long. Germline lookup yields CDR1 MNHEY and CDR2 SVGAGI. V was clipped by 2 bases and J by 0 bases, with 8 bases between them. CDR3 sequence reads: CASSYGGSSGNTIYF. The DNA of the CDR3 is TGTGCCAGCAGTTACGGTGGCAGCTCTGGAAACACCATATATTTT.

The gene calls are TRBV5-4 and TRBJ2-3, with D unresolved. This CDR3 region has 14 residues. CDR1 is SGHNT, CDR2 YYREEE, per germline (reference sequence). The V and J ends lost 1 base and 0 bases respectively, with 6 bases between them. CDR3 protein: CASSLRSSTDTQYF. DNA for the CDR3: TGTGCCAGCAGCTTGAGGAGCAGCACAGATACGCAGTATTTT.

The V gene is TRBV24-1, the J gene TRBJ2-1; 7 bases map to TRBD2. The CDR3 is made up of 16 amino acids. Trimming cost V 2 bases and J 5 bases; bases outside gene matches: 8. Per germline, CDR1 KGHDR and CDR2 SFDVKD. For the CDR3, the DNA is TGTGCCACCAGTGATTCGGGTAGCGGGTACCACAATGAGCAGTTCTTC. It specifies CATSDSGSGYHNEQFF.

V and J are TRBV28 and TRBJ2-2; D ambiguous. V was shortened by 8 bases and J by 3 bases, with 7 bases between the two germline ends. Germline CDR1 and CDR2: MDHEN and SYDVKM. The CDR3 contains 12 residues. The CDR3 bases are TGTGCCAGCGCCGGACACACCGGGGAGCTGTTTTTT. Translating gives CASAGHTGELFF.

V usage is TRBV5-1 and J usage is TRBJ2-5, with a possible D match to TRBD2 (5 bases). The CDR3 consists of 14 residues. Trimming shortened V by 6 bases and J by 5 bases, and 17 bases separated the two germline ends. The germline V gene has CDR1 SGHRS and CDR2 YFSETQ. The CDR3 nucleotides are TGCGCCAGCACTGAGGGTCGGTTAGGGGAGACCCAGTACTTC. Residues: CASTEGRLGETQYF. The full variable domain, rest sourced from reference TRBV5-1 and TRBJ2-5, is KAGVTQTPRYLIKTRGQQVTLSCSPISGHRSVSWYQQTPGQGLQFLFEYFSETQRNKGNFPGRFSGRQFSNSRSEMNVSTLELGDSALYLCASTEGRLGETQYFGPGTRLLVL.